The source of this T cell receptor beta chain is a study of shared clonotypes between healthy human individuals. Whole-study findings and limits: What naive subsets generally showed was a larger estimated richness than memory subsets showed.

Clones were read by immunoSEQ multiplex PCR, and TCRdb kept only the in-frame ones, dropping some. The sample has just over 2,000,000 clones, 85% to 95% seen once. V was cut by 5 bases and J by 5 bases, with 16 bases left in between. This CDR3 is built from 14 residues. The germline CDR1 and CDR2 sequences are SGHAT and FQNNGV. For this clone: Its antigen is still unknown.

This chain uses TRBV11-2 with TRBJ2-7, with D perhaps given as TRBD1 or TRBD2 (5 bases each). Sequenced input: naive CD4+ T cells sorted from blood. Noted subset: CD45RA+ positively selected. This TCR was sampled from a man in his late teens or twenties in good health. The CDR3 DNA is TGTGCCAGCAGCCCCCGCCGGGGCGTCGACGAGCAGTACTTC. This encodes CASSPRRGVDEQYF.